This T cell receptor (beta chain) was captured by sequencing in a study of blood T cell repertoires in COVID-19. Cohort allocation depended upon clinical history that participants reported. The CDR3 extends over 14 amino acids. From germline, CDR1 is SGHTA and CDR2 FQGNSA. Trimming stripped 5 bases from V and 4 bases from J, with 12 bases between. Sequencing used immunoSEQ multiplex PCR; TCRdb keeps in-frame clones, though not all of them. The data hold hundreds of thousands of clones, with approximately 81% observed a single time. The source material was PBMCs or T cells enriched from blood (not recorded which). The J gene is TRBJ1-5, the V gene TRBV7-2, with D unclear. This receptor was obtained from a man aged 40-49 years who had recovered from COVID-19. The CDR3 here is CASSLLGANQPQHF. Here the CDR3 DNA reads TGTGCCAGCAGCCTACTTGGAGCAAATCAGCCCCAGCATTTT.